This TCR beta chain emerged from a study of response to subunit inactivated influenza vaccine. Broader study findings: Each seasonal influenza vaccination recruits few new T cells, the authors suggested.

MiXCR was run by TCRdb on the RT-PCR reads, yielding one entry per CDR3 protein. The data contain roughly 780,000 distinct CDR3 sequences, less than 20% of them singletons. The germline V gene encodes CDR1 SQVTM and CDR2 ANQGSEA. V lost 0 bases and J lost 1, with 12 bases in between. The CDR3 spans 15 residues. This clonotype occurred many times. Its antigen remains unidentified. The origin of this receptor is a middle-aged man who received an inactivated influenza vaccine. The chain has TRBV29-1 and TRBJ2-5; D call uncertain. The sequencing here drew on PBMCs from blood, taken roughly 5 days after vaccination. CDR3 sequence: CSVEDPRTVQETQYF. The CDR3 bases are TGCAGCGTTGAAGATCCCCGGACCGTCCAAGAGACCCAGTACTTC.